These 30 T cell receptor beta chains came from one sample sequenced in a study of OX40 agonist ivuxolimab in advanced cancers. Profiled with immunoSEQ multiplex PCR; TCRdb holds only in-frame clones, not every one. This table holds fewer than 80,000 clones, approximately 81% found once. Sequencing used CD4+ or CD8+ T cells sorted from blood, obtained in a trial of the OX40 agonist ivuxolimab. All receptors come from an adult with an advanced solid tumor such as melanoma, head and neck, liver or kidney cancer.

The CDR3 reads CASSPWRETQYF. The DNA of the CDR3 is TGTGCCAGCTCACCATGGCGGGAGACGCAGTATTTT. The chain recombines TRBV18 with TRBJ2-3; the match to TRBD2 covers 7 bases. Trimming cost V 2 bases and J 9 bases; bases outside gene matches: 2. The CDR3 runs to 12 residues. Per the germline V gene, CDR1 is KGHSH and CDR2 is LQKENI. Based on the CDR3 plus reference TRBV18 and TRBJ2-3, the full variable domain is NAGVMQNPRHLVRRRGQEARLRCSPMKGHSHVYWYRQLPEEGLKFMVYLQKENIIDESGMPKERFSAEFPKEGPSILRIQQVVRGDSAAYFCASSPWRETQYFGPGTRLTVL.

V gene TRBV7-2 combines with J gene TRBJ2-2, with 8 bases lining up with TRBD1. Germline CDR1 is SGHTA and CDR2 is FQGNSA. The CDR3 sequence is 14 residues long. V was pared by 5 bases and J by 5 bases, with 4 bases of the junction left unmatched. The CDR3, as DNA: TGTGCCAGCAGCAAGCAGGGGGCGACCGGGGAGCTGTTTTTT. Its protein is CASSKQGATGELFF.

The J gene is TRBJ2-4, the V gene TRBV15; the match to TRBD1 covers 8 bases. The germline V gene encodes CDR1 LNHNV and CDR2 YYDKDF (reference sequence). This CDR3 comprises 16 residues. With V trimmed by 6 bases and J by 1 base, 8 bases remained unmatched. CDR3 in amino acids: CATREAGGLAKNIQYF. The CDR3 DNA reads as TGTGCCACCAGAGAGGCAGGGGGCCTGGCCAAAAACATTCAGTACTTC.

The chain uses TRBV10-3 and TRBJ1-3; 8 nucleotides align to TRBD1. Germline values: CDR1 ENHRY, CDR2 SYGVKD. The CDR3 runs to 13 residues. With V trimmed by 10 bases and J by 2 bases, 4 bases remained unmatched. The CDR3 coding sequence is TGTGCCACGAAACAGGGGGCTGGAAACACCATATATTTT. It specifies CATKQGAGNTIYF.

This clone was recorded once. V is TRBV5-1 and J is TRBJ1-1, with D hard to call. Trimming removed 4 bases from V and 5 bases from J, with 18 bases in between. The V gene's germline CDR1 is SGHRS and CDR2 YFSETQ. The CDR3 spans 15 residues. Here the CDR3 reads CASSPDRPTGTEAFF. CDR3 coding DNA: TGCGCCAGCAGCCCGGACCGACCTACGGGGACTGAAGCTTTCTTT.

The chain recombines TRBV2 with TRBJ2-4; 9 bases are shared with TRBD1. The junction had 3 bases not matched to a gene; V was cut back by 5 bases and J by 1 base. This CDR3 contains 15 residues. The germline V gene has CDR1 SNHLY and CDR2 FYNNEI. CDR3 sequence reads: CASSRTGDAKNIQYF. CDR3 in DNA: TGTGCCAGCAGTAGGACAGGGGATGCCAAAAACATTCAGTACTTC.

This clone was counted only a few times. This chain links TRBV27 with TRBJ2-6; the D gene is possibly TRBD1 (6 bases). The CDR3 extends over 15 amino acids. Trimming stripped 5 bases from V and 2 bases from J, with 10 bases between. Germline CDR1 MNHEY, CDR2 SMNVEV (reference sequence). The CDR3 region is CASSPRTAGANVLTF. In DNA, the CDR3 is TGTGCCAGCAGTCCCCGGACAGCTGGGGCCAACGTCCTGACTTTC.

The J gene is TRBJ1-6, the V gene TRBV28, with 7 positions matching TRBD1. The V segment lost 10 bases and the J segment 0 bases; nucleotides outside the gene matches: 9. Germline V gene data show CDR1 as MDHEN and CDR2 as SYDVKM. CDR3 size: 16 residues. The CDR3 loop reads CATQTGQSSYNSPLHF. In DNA, the CDR3 is TGTGCCACCCAGACAGGGCAGAGCTCCTATAATTCACCCCTCCACTTT.

The chain is built from TRBV5-1 and TRBJ1-1; D remains ambiguous. The CDR3 totals 17 residues. Trimming pared 0 bases from V and 1 base from J, leaving 16 bases between. Germline-derived CDR1 and CDR2 are SGHRS and YFSETQ. CDR3 coding DNA: TGCGCCAGCAGCTTGGTTCCAGCTACATTATCGAACACTGAAGCTTTCTTT. Protein sequence: CASSLVPATLSNTEAFF.

The rearrangement joins TRBV14 to TRBJ2-2; 8 nucleotides match TRBD1. V trimming: 1 base; J trimming: 4 bases; junction bases outside the gene matches: 5. From germline, CDR1 is SGHDN and CDR2 FVKESK. This CDR3 has 16 amino acids. For the CDR3, the DNA is TGTGCCAGCAGCCAAGGGGACAGGTGGGTCACCGGGGAGCTGTTTTTT. As protein: CASSQGDRWVTGELFF. The variable domain in full, completed from reference TRBV14 and TRBJ2-2, reads EAGVTQFPSHSVIEKGQTVTLRCDPISGHDNLYWYRRVMGKEIKFLLHFVKESKQDESGMPNNRFLAERTGGTYSTLKVQPAELEDSGVYFCASSQGDRWVTGELFFGEGSRLTVL.

This sequence joins TRBV13 and TRBJ2-4, with 10 nucleotides matching TRBD1. The trim removed 5 bases at V and 7 bases at J, leaving 5 bases unmatched. The CDR3 extends over 14 amino acids. In germline, CDR1 is PRHDT, CDR2 FYEKMQ (reference sequence). CDR3 in amino acids: CASSRDRGTNIQYF. The CDR3 bases are TGTGCCAGCAGCCGGGACAGGGGCACGAACATTCAGTACTTC. Using reference TRBV13 and TRBJ2-4 for the parts outside the CDR3, the full variable domain is AAGVIQSPRHLIKEKRETATLKCYPIPRHDTVYWYQQGPGQDPQFLISFYEKMQSDKGSIPDRFSAQQFSDYHSELNMSSLELGDSALYFCASSRDRGTNIQYFGAGTRLSVL.

The chain uses TRBV5-1 and TRBJ2-1; D is unclear. Germline V gene sequence: CDR1 SGHRS, CDR2 YFSETQ. The CDR3 spans 15 residues. Trimming left V 3 bases short and J 7 bases short, with 17 bases between. The CDR3: CASSSALGRKNEQFF. CDR3 DNA sequence: TGCGCCAGCAGCTCAGCCCTCGGGCGAAAGAATGAGCAGTTCTTC.

This chain links TRBV7-2 with TRBJ1-5; no definite D call. The germline V gene has CDR1 SGHTA and CDR2 FQGNSA. This CDR3 contains 14 residues. Trimming pared 1 base from V and 2 bases from J, leaving 6 bases between. CDR3 coding DNA: TGTGCCAGCAGCTTAGTCCGAGGCAATCAGCCCCAGCATTTT. Its translation is CASSLVRGNQPQHF.

The chain carries TRBV7-6 and TRBJ2-7, with D unclear. Germline lookup yields CDR1 SGHVS and CDR2 FNYEAQ. The CDR3 loop spans 11 amino acids. Trimming removed 1 base from V and 9 bases from J, with 7 bases in between. The CDR3 sequence: CASSLGSGQYF. The CDR3 DNA follows: TGTGCCAGCAGCTTAGGGTCCGGGCAGTACTTC.

This clone was counted only a few times. V is TRBV9 and J is TRBJ2-3; 10 nucleotides align to TRBD2. Germline-derived CDR1 and CDR2 are SGDLS and YYNGEE. This CDR3 has 16 residues. J was trimmed by 0 bases and V by 0 bases; bases with no gene match: 1. CDR3 bases: TGTGCCAGCAGCGTAGTTAGCGGGGGGAGCACAGATACGCAGTATTTT. It translates to CASSVVSGGSTDTQYF.

This clone was detected ten times or more. The chain is built from TRBV9 and TRBJ2-3; D is undetermined. In germline, CDR1 is SGDLS, CDR2 YYNGEE. The CDR3 runs 15 residues. Between the trimmed V and J ends, which lost 0 bases and 2 bases, there was a span of 10 bases. The CDR3: CASSVGSTYTDTQYF. The CDR3 DNA sequence: TGTGCCAGCAGCGTAGGGTCTACCTACACAGATACGCAGTATTTT.

The rearrangement uses TRBV19 and TRBJ2-5; 11 bases fit TRBD2. V lost 6 bases, J lost 4 bases, and 4 bases stayed unmatched. The CDR3 covers 14 residues. Germline-derived CDR1 and CDR2 are LNHDA and SQIVND (reference sequence). The CDR3 spells CASSPGLAGETQYF. CDR3 in DNA: TGTGCCAGTAGCCCCGGACTAGCGGGAGAGACCCAGTACTTC.

V is TRBV5-1 and J is TRBJ2-1; D not resolved. Trimming stripped 4 bases from V and 4 bases from J, with 9 bases between. Looked up from germline, CDR1 is SGHRS and CDR2 is YFSETQ. The CDR3 has 13 residues. CDR3 in amino acids: CASSGSTYNEQFF. CDR3 DNA sequence: TGCGCCAGCAGCGGGTCCACTTACAATGAGCAGTTCTTC.

The gene calls are TRBV6-1 and TRBJ2-5; unclear D gene. V was clipped by 5 bases and J by 1 base, with 11 bases between them. The germline V gene encodes CDR1 MNHNS and CDR2 SASEGT. The CDR3 covers 14 residues. The CDR3 DNA reads as TGTGCCAGCAGTAGGTTCGGCTTCCAAGAGACCCAGTACTTC. Protein: CASSRFGFQETQYF.

The chain has TRBV30 and TRBJ1-3; D gene unclear. The CDR3 contains 11 residues. The germline V and J ends were trimmed by 4 bases and 0 bases, with 1 base remaining between them. Germline-derived CDR1 and CDR2 are GTSNPN and SVGIG (reference sequence). The CDR3 DNA is TGTGCCTGGAACTCTGGAAACACCATATATTTT. This codes for CAWNSGNTIYF.

This sequence joins TRBV7-6 and TRBJ2-7; 8 bases line up with TRBD1. Germline V gene sequence: CDR1 SGHVS, CDR2 FNYEAQ. The V gene end was trimmed by 2 bases and the J gene end by 5 bases; junction bases not matched to a gene: 5. There are 14 residues in the CDR3. The CDR3 sequence is CASSLISGGDEQYF. The CDR3 DNA sequence: TGTGCCAGCAGCTTAATCTCAGGGGGCGACGAGCAGTACTTC.

The rearrangement uses TRBV5-1 and TRBJ2-2; D gene ambiguous. The CDR3 runs to 15 residues. Germline-derived CDR1 and CDR2 are SGHRS and YFSETQ. The V gene lost 3 bases and the J gene lost 0 bases, with 9 bases spanning the gap. The CDR3 loop reads CASSSNPTNTGELFF. The CDR3 bases are TGCGCCAGCAGCTCTAACCCTACGAACACCGGGGAGCTGTTTTTT.

This chain uses TRBV7-9 with TRBJ2-1; 7 bases map to TRBD1. The CDR3 contains 13 residues. V dropped 7 bases and J dropped 4; count of bases not matched to a gene: 4. Germline V gives CDR1 SEHNR, CDR2 FQNEAQ (reference sequence). CDR3 sequence (DNA): TGTGCCAGCAACTCGGGACAGTACAATGAGCAGTTCTTC. As protein: CASNSGQYNEQFF.

The chain has TRBV10-3 and TRBJ2-3; D may be TRBD1 (5 bases). Trimming shortened V by 2 bases and J by 6 bases, and 15 bases separated the two germline ends. The germline gives CDR1 ENHRY, CDR2 SYGVKD. The CDR3 has 15 amino acids. This CDR3 is CAISEPQGLGDTQYF. For the CDR3, the DNA is TGTGCCATCAGTGAGCCCCAGGGTCTCGGGGATACGCAGTATTTT.

V is TRBV16 and J is TRBJ2-1; 7 positions match TRBD1. The CDR3 has 16 amino acids. Germline V gene lookup returns CDR1 KGHSY and CDR2 FQNENV. Unmatched junction bases numbered 11, after V lost 4 bases and J lost 5 bases. CDR3 sequence reads: CASSPLSGQSNNEQFF. DNA of the CDR3: TGTGCCAGCAGCCCCTTGTCGGGACAGAGTAACAATGAGCAGTTCTTC.

The CDR3 sequence is CASSPKGAMETQYF. The CDR3 nucleotides are TGTGCCAGCAGTCCCAAGGGGGCGATGGAGACCCAGTACTTC. The chain recombines TRBV14 with TRBJ2-5, with TRBD1 matching over 7 bases. The CDR3 length is 14 residues. The germline CDR1 and CDR2 sequences are SGHDN and FVKESK. V shed 6 bases, J shed 5 bases, and the junction held 9 bases outside the gene matches.

The chain has TRBV10-3 and TRBJ2-3; TRBD1 matches at 7 bases. The CDR3 loop spans 14 amino acids. Germline values: CDR1 ENHRY, CDR2 SYGVKD. With 6 bases clipped from V and 1 base from J, the junction kept 4 bases outside the gene matches. The CDR3 DNA follows: TGTGCCATCAGCGTCACAGGGGGCACAGATACGCAGTATTTT. It is translated as CAISVTGGTDTQYF.

This sequence joins TRBV28 and TRBJ1-1; D possibly corresponds to TRBD1 (6 bases). Trimming stripped 2 bases from V and 4 bases from J, with 23 bases between. CDR1 and CDR2 from the germline V gene are MDHEN and SYDVKM. CDR3 length equals 18 residues. CDR3 in DNA: TGTGCCAGCAGTTTACCGGGGGCAGGTTCCTGGCGGACCACTGAAGCTTTCTTT. It codes for CASSLPGAGSWRTTEAFF.

The chain recombines TRBV30 with TRBJ1-1; tentatively, D is TRBD1 (6 bases). The germline gives CDR1 GTSNPN, CDR2 SVGIG (reference sequence). The CDR3 contains 14 residues. With 0 bases removed from V and 2 bases from J, the gap between germline ends came to 10 bases. The CDR3 DNA reads TGTGCCTGGAGTGTAGGGGGGGCAAACACTGAAGCTTTCTTT. Its protein is CAWSVGGANTEAFF.

The CDR3 sequence is CASSTGLVGNEQFF. CDR3 bases: TGTGCCAGCAGCACTGGACTAGTGGGCAATGAGCAGTTCTTC. The chain recombines TRBV21-1 with TRBJ2-1; the listed D gene, TRBD2, was not tested against the DNA. TRBV21-1 is tagged as a pseudogene. The CDR3 is 14 amino acids.